The 17 T cell receptor beta chains presented below share a single source sample, sequenced in a study of shared clonotypes between healthy human individuals. Assay: immunoSEQ multiplex PCR; the TCRdb copy retains only in-frame clones and omits some. Here the sample spans hundreds of thousands of clones, roughly four fifths being singletons. Sequencing was done on a sample of PBMCs. The receptors here all came from a woman between 40 and 55 years old in good health. Some clones in this sample may be carry-over from other donors' samples.

The rearrangement links TRBV19 to TRBJ2-2, with D possibly being TRBD2 (6 bases). The CDR3 is made up of 17 amino acids. V was cut by 5 bases and J by 2 bases, with 18 bases left in between. Germline V gene data show CDR1 as LNHDA and CDR2 as SQIVND (reference sequence). CDR3 sequence (DNA): TGTGCCAGTAGTGTATCGACTAGGGGAGTAAACACCGGGGAGCTGTTTTTT. As protein: CASSVSTRGVNTGELFF.

The chain has TRBV7-2 and TRBJ2-5, with D possibly being TRBD1 or TRBD2 (5 bases each). This CDR3 is 13 amino acids long. Per the germline V gene, CDR1 is SGHTA and CDR2 is FQGNSA. V was trimmed by 8 bases and J by 5 bases, leaving 15 bases between them. This CDR3 reads CASGTVLMETQYF. The CDR3 region has the DNA TGTGCCAGCGGGACGGTACTAATGGAGACCCAGTACTTC.

The V gene is TRBV11-3, the J gene TRBJ2-5; D possibly corresponds to TRBD1 (7 bases). Germline V gene lookup returns CDR1 SGHNT and CDR2 YENEEA. The CDR3 spans 15 residues. V was clipped by 1 base and J by 1 base, with 10 bases between them. The CDR3, as DNA: TGTGCCAGCAGCTTAGGCGGGACAGCCCAAGAGACCCAGTACTTC. Translating it yields CASSLGGTAQETQYF.

Concerning this clone: Other DNA sequences from this sample encode an identical CDR3 as well. The chain joins TRBV30 to TRBJ2-6; D not certain. Germline CDR1 GTSNPN, CDR2 SVGIG (reference sequence). The V end lost 2 bases, the J end lost 2 bases, and 10 bases lay between the germline ends. CDR3 length: 15 residues. As DNA, the CDR3 is TGTGCCTGGAGTCTATCTGGTACTGGGGCCAACGTCCTGACTTTC. Its protein product is CAWSLSGTGANVLTF.

The chain is built from TRBV2 and TRBJ2-3; 10 bases are shared with TRBD1. The J segment lost 4 bases and the V segment lost 7 bases, leaving 2 bases of the junction unmatched. The CDR3 has 13 amino acids. Germline CDR1 and CDR2: SNHLY and FYNNEI. The CDR3 loop reads CASKGQGSDTQYF. The CDR3, as DNA: TGTGCCAGCAAGGGACAGGGGTCAGATACGCAGTATTTT.

This clone was counted ten times or more. DNA of the CDR3: TGTGCCAGCAGTTTCCTCCGCTACTCACCCTACGAGCAGTACTTC. It translates to CASSFLRYSPYEQYF. The chain combines TRBV7-7 with TRBJ2-7, with unresolved D. The CDR3 extends over 15 amino acids. The germline gives CDR1 SSHAT, CDR2 FNYEAQ (reference sequence). Trimming took 6 bases from V and 2 from J, leaving 17 bases between them.

V is TRBV6-6 and J is TRBJ2-7; maybe TRBD1 (6 bases). This CDR3 spans 13 amino acids. Trimming took off 7 bases at V and 2 bases at J, with 12 bases between the two ends. Germline CDR1 reads MNHNY; CDR2 reads SVGAGI (reference sequence). The CDR3 bases are TGTGCCAGCACCCGGGACAACACCTACGAGCAGTACTTC. Protein: CASTRDNTYEQYF.

V usage is TRBV30 and J usage is TRBJ2-6; D unclear. The germline V gene encodes CDR1 GTSNPN and CDR2 SVGIG (reference sequence). Trimming removed 2 bases at V and 1 base at J, with 12 bases between. This CDR3 is 16 amino acids long. CDR3 coding DNA: TGTGCCTGGAGTAATTTTGGGTTATCTGGGGCCAACGTCCTGACTTTC. Translated, it gives CAWSNFGLSGANVLTF.

The chain combines TRBV4-1 with TRBJ2-1; 8 positions match TRBD1. The V segment lost 0 bases and the J segment 4 bases; nucleotides outside the gene matches: 8. The CDR3 length is 17 residues. Germline V gives CDR1 MGHRA, CDR2 YSYEKL. The CDR3 bases are TGCGCCAGCAGCCAAGACTGGACAGGGTCAGGGTACAATGAGCAGTTCTTC. Protein product: CASSQDWTGSGYNEQFF.

The V and J genes are TRBV4-1 and TRBJ2-7; tentatively, D is TRBD1 (6 bases). Trimming took off 0 bases at V and 7 bases at J, with 13 bases between the two ends. The germline CDR1 and CDR2 sequences are MGHRA and YSYEKL. The CDR3 length is 14 residues. The chain's CDR3 is CASSQERKGGEQYF. DNA for the CDR3: TGCGCCAGCAGCCAAGAGCGTAAAGGGGGTGAGCAGTACTTC.

The rearrangement uses TRBV6-1 and TRBJ1-4; 10 bases agree with TRBD1. CDR1 MNHNS and CDR2 SASEGT come from the germline V gene. There are 14 residues in the CDR3. With 6 bases clipped from V and 7 bases from J, the junction kept 5 bases outside the gene matches. The CDR3 reads CASSWDRGGEKLFF. CDR3 DNA: TGTGCCAGCAGCTGGGACAGGGGAGGTGAAAAACTGTTTTTT.

The V call is TRBV25-1, the J call TRBJ2-2, with D unclear. The CDR3 loop spans 13 amino acids. Per germline, CDR1 MGHDK and CDR2 SYGVNS. V was shortened by 3 bases and J by 7 bases, with 9 bases between the two germline ends. Here the CDR3 reads CASSDLKRGELFF. The CDR3 DNA sequence: TGTGCCAGCAGTGACTTAAAACGCGGGGAGCTGTTTTTT.

The J gene is TRBJ2-7, the V gene TRBV11-2; 12 bases map to TRBD2. The CDR3 runs 14 residues. With 5 bases clipped from V and 6 bases from J, the junction kept 5 bases outside the gene matches. Germline CDR1 reads SGHAT; CDR2 reads FQNNGV. The CDR3 DNA follows: TGTGCCAGCAGCCCTAGCGGGAGGGCGATCGAGCAGTACTTC. It specifies CASSPSGRAIEQYF. Full variable domain (outside the CDR3, taken from reference TRBV11-2 and TRBJ2-7): EAGVAQSPRYKIIEKRQSVAFWCNPISGHATLYWYQQILGQGPKLLIQFQNNGVVDDSQLPKDRFSAERLKGVDSTLKIQPAKLEDSAVYLCASSPSGRAIEQYFGPGTRLTVT.

The CDR3 spells CASSFRQGGTYTQYF. CDR3 nucleotides: TGTGCCAGCAGCTTCCGACAGGGTGGGACCTATACGCAGTATTTT. The chain has TRBV5-6 and TRBJ2-3; 7 nucleotides align to TRBD1. Trimming removed 2 bases from V and 7 bases from J; junction bases left unmatched: 10. Germline values: CDR1 SGHDT, CDR2 YYEEEE. The CDR3 consists of 15 residues.

The chain is built from TRBV9 and TRBJ2-3; D gene ambiguous. This CDR3 has 13 residues. Between the trimmed V and J ends, which lost 0 bases and 5 bases, there was a span of 7 bases. CDR1 and CDR2 (germline): SGDLS, YYNGEE. CDR3 bases: TGTGCCAGCAGCGTAGAGGGAAGAGATACGCAGTATTTT. Amino acid sequence: CASSVEGRDTQYF.

On this clone itself: Other DNA sequences in this specimen translate into the identical CDR3. This chain connects TRBV15 to TRBJ1-5, with D hard to call. CDR1 LNHNV and CDR2 YYDKDF come from the germline V gene (reference sequence). V was shortened by 0 bases and J by 3 bases, with 6 bases between the two germline ends. CDR3 length: 14 residues. CDR3 DNA sequence: TGTGCCACCAGCAGAGATTATTCCAATCAGCCCCAGCATTTT. Amino acids: CATSRDYSNQPQHF.

CDR3 protein: CAWSQIRMGGSRAGELFF. The CDR3 DNA is TGTGCCTGGAGCCAGATCCGAATGGGCGGGAGTAGGGCCGGGGAGCTGTTTTTT. The rearrangement uses TRBV30 and TRBJ2-2, with TRBD2 matching over 7 bases. V was clipped by 3 bases and J by 6 bases; unmatched bases: 19. This CDR3 has 18 residues. The germline gives CDR1 GTSNPN, CDR2 SVGIG (reference sequence). Variable domain in full (rest from reference TRBV30 and TRBJ2-2): SQTIHQWPATLVQPVGSPLSLECTVEGTSNPNLYWYRQAAGRGLQLLFYSVGIGQISSEVPQNLSASRPQDRQFILSSKKLLLSDSGFYLCAWSQIRMGGSRAGELFFGEGSRLTVL.